Each of the 32 T cell receptor beta chains below was sequenced from the same sample in a study of cytomegalovirus exposure and HLA in healthy donors. It was with 60 Vbeta and 13 Jbeta primers that the PCR ran. Assay: immunoSEQ multiplex PCR; the TCRdb copy retains only in-frame clones and omits some. Of 90,000 to 140,000 clones listed, roughly 79% are singletons. Material for sequencing was PBMCs. The receptors here all came from a male donor in good health and CMV-seronegative.

This chain uses TRBV5-1 with TRBJ2-5; D is perhaps TRBD1 (6 bases). The V and J ends lost 3 bases and 5 bases respectively, with 17 bases between them. The CDR3 consists of 15 residues. The germline V gene has CDR1 SGHRS and CDR2 YFSETQ. CDR3: CASSYTGFYRETQYF. The CDR3 nucleotides are TGCGCCAGCAGCTATACAGGGTTCTACCGGGAGACCCAGTACTTC.

This clone turned up a few times. The V call is TRBV28, the J call TRBJ2-7; 8 bases agree with TRBD1. J was trimmed by 2 bases and V by 5 bases; bases with no gene match: 11. This CDR3 has 16 residues. The germline gives CDR1 MDHEN, CDR2 SYDVKM. The CDR3 region has the DNA TGTGCCAGCAGTCTCTATGACAGGGGCGGGCCCTACGAGCAGTACTTC. Protein sequence: CASSLYDRGGPYEQYF. Full variable domain (outside the CDR3, taken from reference TRBV28 and TRBJ2-7): DVKVTQSSRYLVKRTGEKVFLECVQDMDHENMFWYRQDPGLGLRLIYFSYDVKMKEKGDIPEGYSVSREKKERFSLILESASTNQTSMYLCASSLYDRGGPYEQYFGPGTRLTVT.

CDR3 region: CATSPRGDQTDTQYF. The CDR3 bases are TGTGCCACCAGCCCCCGAGGAGACCAAACAGATACGCAGTATTTT. The chain employs TRBV15 and TRBJ2-3; D call uncertain. This CDR3 has 15 amino acids. Germline lookup yields CDR1 LNHNV and CDR2 YYDKDF (reference sequence). V lost 5 bases and J 3 bases, leaving 15 bases between the germline ends.

The V gene is TRBV7-2, the J gene TRBJ2-5; weak D call: TRBD1 (5 bases). Trimming removed 0 bases at V and 4 bases at J, with 12 bases between. Germline lookup yields CDR1 SGHTA and CDR2 FQGNSA. The length of the CDR3 is 15 residues. As DNA, the CDR3 is TGTGCCAGCAGCTTAGCTTGGGCTAGGGGAGAGACCCAGTACTTC. It is translated as CASSLAWARGETQYF.

This clone came up a few times. V is TRBV5-1 and J is TRBJ2-6; D is possibly TRBD1 (6 bases). CDR3 size: 16 residues. The germline V gene encodes CDR1 SGHRS and CDR2 YFSETQ. Trimming cost V 4 bases and J 0 bases, with 11 bases left between them. The CDR3 protein is CASSGGQNSGANVLTF. The DNA for the CDR3 is TGCGCCAGCAGCGGAGGACAGAACTCTGGGGCCAACGTCCTGACTTTC.

In this sample, this clone turned up once. The J gene is TRBJ1-5, the V gene TRBV18; 9 nucleotides align to TRBD1. The CDR3 sequence is 16 residues long. Germline loops: CDR1 KGHSH, CDR2 LQKENI. The junction had 4 bases not matched to a gene; V was cut back by 3 bases and J by 1 base. The CDR3 DNA follows: TGTGCCAGCTCACCGGGACAGGGTCCGAGCAATCAGCCCCAGCATTTT. Its translation: CASSPGQGPSNQPQHF.

This chain connects TRBV4-3 to TRBJ2-3; D is possibly TRBD1 (5 bases). The germline V and J ends were trimmed by 4 bases and 2 bases, with 19 bases remaining between them. CDR1 is LGHNA, CDR2 YSLEER, per germline. The length of the CDR3 is 17 residues. The CDR3 coding sequence is TGCGCCAGCAGCCCGGACACGAATGCGACATACACAGATACGCAGTATTTT. It specifies CASSPDTNATYTDTQYF.

The chain uses TRBV9 and TRBJ2-7; D unclear. The germline CDR1 and CDR2 sequences are SGDLS and YYNGEE. CDR3 length: 15 residues. Trimming took 0 bases from V and 4 from J, leaving 14 bases between them. In nucleotides, the CDR3 is TGTGCCAGCAGCGTAGTTGGTGGAGAAACTTACGAGCAGTACTTC. Its translation is CASSVVGGETYEQYF.

The rearrangement links TRBV28 to TRBJ2-5, with 11 bases fitting TRBD2. This CDR3 has 15 amino acids. Trimming took 5 bases from V and 1 from J; bases not matched to a gene: 3. CDR1 is MDHEN, CDR2 SYDVKM, per germline. The DNA of the CDR3 is TGTGCCAGCAGTATAGGGACTAGCGGCCAAGAGACCCAGTACTTC. Protein product: CASSIGTSGQETQYF.

This clone was observed a handful of times. This chain links TRBV21-1 with TRBJ2-4; TRBD2 is the table's D call, not checked against the DNA. TRBV21-1 is an annotated pseudogene. The CDR3 has 17 amino acids. CDR3: CASSLSHRSLAKNIQYF. The CDR3 DNA is TGTGCCAGCAGCCTGAGCCATAGAAGTCTAGCCAAAAACATTCAGTACTTC.

This clone was counted once. This chain joins TRBV19 and TRBJ2-1, with TRBD2 as a possible D gene (7 bases). V shed 7 bases and J shed 3 bases, with 28 bases lying between them. Germline CDR1 is LNHDA and CDR2 is SQIVND (reference sequence). There are 19 residues in the CDR3. The CDR3 DNA reads as TGTGCCAGTATCTCATCCCCGGGGGGCGGACCTAGCGGCTACAATGAGCAGTTCTTC. Translating it yields CASISSPGGGPSGYNEQFF.

The chain uses TRBV28 and TRBJ2-7; D is perhaps TRBD1 (6 bases). Germline V lookup: CDR1 MDHEN, CDR2 SYDVKM. The CDR3 extends over 13 amino acids. The germline V and J ends were trimmed by 5 bases and 5 bases, with 13 bases remaining between them. For the CDR3, the DNA is TGTGCCAGCAGTGGAACAGGGTTCGACGAGCAGTACTTC. Amino acids: CASSGTGFDEQYF.

The rearrangement uses TRBV9 and TRBJ2-2; TRBD2 agrees at 10 bases. The CDR3 covers 18 residues. The V gene's germline CDR1 is SGDLS and CDR2 YYNGEE. Losses at the gene ends were 3 bases for V and 1 base for J; bases not matched to a gene: 9. CDR3 in amino acids: CASSGASGGYRNTGELFF. Here the CDR3 DNA reads TGTGCCAGCAGCGGGGCTAGCGGGGGTTATAGGAACACCGGGGAGCTGTTTTTT.

The chain couples TRBV9 to TRBJ2-1; maybe TRBD2 (6 bases). Trimming took 2 bases from V and 6 from J, leaving 12 bases between them. This CDR3 is 14 amino acids long. CDR1 and CDR2 from the germline V gene are SGDLS and YYNGEE. CDR3 amino acids: CASSVGLTPNEQFF. The CDR3 nucleotides are TGTGCCAGCAGCGTGGGACTTACTCCCAATGAGCAGTTCTTC. Filled out from reference TRBV9 and TRBJ2-1, the complete variable domain reads DSGVTQTPKHLITATGQRVTLRCSPRSGDLSVYWYQQSLDQGLQFLIQYYNGEERAKGNILERFSAQQFPDLHSELNLSSLELGDSALYFCASSVGLTPNEQFFGPGTRLTVL.

This chain links TRBV4-2 with TRBJ2-2; the match to TRBD2 covers 7 bases. This CDR3 has 19 residues. The J segment lost 1 base and the V segment lost 4 bases, leaving 15 bases of the junction unmatched. Looked up from germline, CDR1 is LGHNA and CDR2 is YNFKEQ. DNA for the CDR3: TGTGCCAGCAGCCCGGCGTGGAGCGGGGAAGAAGGGAACACCGGGGAGCTGTTTTTT. Its translation is CASSPAWSGEEGNTGELFF.

The rearrangement joins TRBV7-3 to TRBJ2-3, with 7 bases identical to TRBD1. V lost 5 bases, J lost 4 bases, and 9 bases stayed unmatched. The CDR3 sequence is 15 residues long. CDR1 is SGHTA and CDR2 is FQGTGA in the germline V gene. The CDR3 loop reads CASSPTGQIPDTQYF. CDR3 coding DNA: TGTGCCAGCAGCCCCACGGGACAGATTCCAGATACGCAGTATTTT.

This chain connects TRBV27 to TRBJ2-5; 10 bases fit TRBD1. Germline V gene data show CDR1 as MNHEY and CDR2 as SMNVEV (reference sequence). The CDR3 spans 15 residues. V gave up 5 bases and J gave up 7 bases; unmatched junction bases: 10. The CDR3 sequence: CASSQPGQGWGTQYF. DNA of the CDR3: TGTGCCAGCAGTCAACCGGGACAGGGGTGGGGGACCCAGTACTTC.

The rearrangement links TRBV27 to TRBJ1-5, with D possibly being TRBD1 (6 bases). The CDR3 loop spans 14 amino acids. V dropped 2 bases and J dropped 3 bases, with 8 bases sitting between them. The germline V gene has CDR1 MNHEY and CDR2 SMNVEV (reference sequence). The CDR3 nucleotides read TGTGCCAGCAGTTTAGGACAGTTCAATCAGCCCCAGCATTTT. It specifies CASSLGQFNQPQHF.

DNA of the CDR3: TGCAGCACGGGGACAGGAGAGGATGGGCCCCAGCATTTT. It translates to CSTGTGEDGPQHF. This rearrangement joins TRBV29-1 to TRBJ1-5; TRBD1 agrees at 8 bases. V lost 8 bases, J lost 9 bases, and 12 bases stayed unmatched. Germline loops: CDR1 SQVTM, CDR2 ANQGSEA. This CDR3 region has 13 residues.

V gene TRBV9 combines with J gene TRBJ2-1, with D tentatively TRBD1 (6 bases). The CDR3 runs 15 residues. CDR1 and CDR2 from the germline V gene are SGDLS and YYNGEE. V was pared by 4 bases and J by 0 bases, with 11 bases between. The CDR3 spells CASSLLTGSYNEQFF. In DNA, the CDR3 is TGTGCCAGCAGCTTACTGACAGGCTCCTACAATGAGCAGTTCTTC.

The chain is built from TRBV14 and TRBJ2-1, with D possibly being TRBD1 (6 bases). In germline, CDR1 is SGHDN, CDR2 FVKESK. The CDR3 has 16 residues. Deletions cut 9 bases from V and 0 bases from J, with 18 bases between. Written as DNA, the CDR3 is TGTGCCAGTTCACAGGGCGCCGTGAGCTCCTACAATGAGCAGTTCTTC. Translation: CASSQGAVSSYNEQFF. Based on the CDR3 plus reference TRBV14 and TRBJ2-1, the full variable domain is EAGVTQFPSHSVIEKGQTVTLRCDPISGHDNLYWYRRVMGKEIKFLLHFVKESKQDESGMPNNRFLAERTGGTYSTLKVQPAELEDSGVYFCASSQGAVSSYNEQFFGPGTRLTVL.

V is TRBV4-3 and J is TRBJ1-2; the D gene is possibly TRBD1 (5 bases). The CDR3 sequence is 16 residues long. The ends were cut back, 0 bases at V and 3 bases at J, with 14 bases in the middle. Germline lookup yields CDR1 LGHNA and CDR2 YSLEER. The CDR3 loop reads CASSQDWSRADYGYTF. CDR3 bases: TGCGCCAGCAGCCAAGACTGGTCCAGGGCAGACTATGGCTACACCTTC.

This clone was detected a few times. This chain uses TRBV6-1 with TRBJ2-3; 10 bases are shared with TRBD2. V was clipped by 2 bases and J by 4 bases; unmatched bases: 6. This CDR3 is built from 16 residues. Germline assignment: CDR1 MNHNS and CDR2 SASEGT. CDR3 nucleotide sequence: TGTGCCAGCAGTGAATGGACTAGCGGAGCTGCAGATACGCAGTATTTT. It encodes CASSEWTSGAADTQYF.

This clone came up a few times. The chain recombines TRBV5-6 with TRBJ1-4; tentative D call: TRBD1 (6 bases). The CDR3 runs to 16 residues. Germline-derived CDR1 and CDR2 are SGHDT and YYEEEE. V gave up 3 bases and J gave up 8 bases, with 20 bases separating them. DNA of the CDR3: TGTGCCAGCAGCTCTGGTAGGGTCAGGGGTGGCGAAAAACTGTTTTTT. Translation: CASSSGRVRGGEKLFF.

This clone was counted between two and nine times. The V gene is TRBV10-1, the J gene TRBJ2-7; 7 bases agree with TRBD1. The V and J ends lost 4 bases and 3 bases, in that order; junction bases with no gene match: 9. The CDR3 contains 15 residues. Germline CDR1 reads WNHNN; CDR2 reads SYGVQD (reference sequence). The CDR3 DNA reads TGCGCCAGCAGTGCTTGGCAGGGGGAATACTACGAGCAGTACTTC. It codes for CASSAWQGEYYEQYF.

This chain uses TRBV7-9 with TRBJ2-5; 10 positions agree with TRBD2. CDR1 SEHNR and CDR2 FQNEAQ come from the germline V gene (reference sequence). Trimming took 2 bases from V and 3 from J; bases not matched to a gene: 6. The CDR3 extends over 16 amino acids. The CDR3, as DNA: TGTGCCAGCAGCTTACAGTCTCTAGCGGGGGAAGAGACCCAGTACTTC. Protein sequence: CASSLQSLAGEETQYF.

The chain is built from TRBV11-2 and TRBJ2-1; 8 positions match TRBD2. Germline loops: CDR1 SGHAT, CDR2 FQNNGV. Unmatched junction bases numbered 10, after V lost 1 base and J lost 8 bases. The CDR3 extends over 16 amino acids. The CDR3 DNA reads as TGTGCCAGCAGCTTAGGGCTGCTAGCGGGCCTCGATGAGCAGTTCTTC. Translating it yields CASSLGLLAGLDEQFF.

The chain employs TRBV9 and TRBJ2-4, with TRBD1 identical over 7 bases. Per germline, CDR1 SGDLS and CDR2 YYNGEE. With 2 bases clipped from V and 4 bases from J, the junction kept 6 bases outside the gene matches. This CDR3 region has 15 residues. The CDR3 loop reads CASSVTGTDKNIQYF. CDR3 nucleotide sequence: TGTGCCAGCAGCGTCACCGGGACAGATAAAAACATTCAGTACTTC.

The sample holds many counts of this clone. The chain has TRBV12-5 and TRBJ2-1; the D gene is possibly TRBD2 (5 bases). The germline CDR1 and CDR2 sequences are LGHNT and FRNRAP. The V end was cut by 4 bases, the J end by 9 bases, with 10 bases between. This CDR3 spans 12 amino acids. This CDR3 is CASGYSSGEQFF. As DNA, the CDR3 is TGTGCTAGTGGTTACTCAAGCGGTGAGCAGTTCTTC. Full variable domain (rest looked up from reference TRBV12-5 and TRBJ2-1): DARVTQTPRHKVTEMGQEVTMRCQPILGHNTVFWYRQTMMQGLELLAYFRNRAPLDDSGMPKDRFSAEMPDATLATLKIQPSEPRDSAVYFCASGYSSGEQFFGPGTRLTVL.

J is TRBJ2-7 and V is TRBV27; possible D gene TRBD1, 6 bases. Trimming shortened V by 0 bases and J by 6 bases, and 9 bases separated the two germline ends. This CDR3 has 13 residues. Germline CDR1 and CDR2: MNHEY and SMNVEV (reference sequence). The CDR3 DNA follows: TGTGCCAGCAGTTTATCGGGCAGGGGCGAGCAGTACTTC. It yields the protein CASSLSGRGEQYF.

The CDR3 is CASSKMWPDYPKSYEQYF. The CDR3 coding sequence is TGTGCCAGCAGCAAAATGTGGCCGGACTATCCTAAATCCTACGAGCAGTACTTC. The chain couples TRBV21-1 to TRBJ2-7; TRBD2, the D gene given by the table, was not confirmed from the DNA. TRBV21-1 is a listed pseudogene. The CDR3 extends over 18 amino acids.

The chain is built from TRBV5-6 and TRBJ2-1; D not resolved. Germline values: CDR1 SGHDT, CDR2 YYEEEE. The CDR3 runs to 16 residues. The germline V and J ends were trimmed by 1 base and 0 bases, with 11 bases remaining between them. The CDR3 region has the DNA TGTGCCAGCAGCTTGAGAGCGACCCCCTCCTACAATGAGCAGTTCTTC. This gives the protein CASSLRATPSYNEQFF.